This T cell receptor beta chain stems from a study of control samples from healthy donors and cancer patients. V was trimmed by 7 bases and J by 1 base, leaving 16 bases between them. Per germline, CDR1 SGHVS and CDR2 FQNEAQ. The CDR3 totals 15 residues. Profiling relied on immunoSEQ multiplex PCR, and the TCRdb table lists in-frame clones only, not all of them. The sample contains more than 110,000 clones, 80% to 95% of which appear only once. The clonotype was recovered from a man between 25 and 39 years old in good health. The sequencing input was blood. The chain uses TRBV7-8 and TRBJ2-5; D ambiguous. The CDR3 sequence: CASTLRSHPQETQYF. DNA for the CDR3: TGTGCCAGCACCCTACGATCGCATCCCCAAGAGACCCAGTACTTC.